This TCR beta chain was identified in a study of graft-versus-host responses after intestinal transplantation. On the study more broadly: Each transplant was multivisceral, liver-intestinal, or isolated intestinal. Anti-thymocyte globulin induction, then tacrolimus and steroids for around 3 years, went to all recipients.

Assay used: immunoSEQ multiplex PCR; TCRdb lists only in-frame clones, some missing. The sample lists tens of thousands of clones; about 90% were seen once. With respect to this clone: The antigen is undetermined.

The study, taken as a whole, reports: Detection of GvH clones occurred in recipient marrow, and some had their first appearance in ileum or blood. Allografts of one patient group, those with graft-donor T cell macrochimerism, had high graft-versus-host to host-versus-graft clonal ratios.

The material sequenced was PBMCs, taken 26 days after transplant. The clonotype originates from a human patient who received an intestinal transplant, so some T cells may come from the graft donor.

The CDR3: CASSPNRGNTEAFF. The CDR3 nucleotides are TGTGCCAGCAGTCCAAACCGGGGAAACACTGAAGCTTTCTTT. This chain links TRBV6-5 with TRBJ1-1; D uncertain. CDR3 length: 14 residues. Trimming shortened V by 5 bases and J by 2 bases, and 12 bases separated the two germline ends. CDR1 is MNHEY, CDR2 SVGAGI, per germline.